One sample yielded the 29 T cell receptor beta chains listed below, sequenced in a study of vaccination and CD4 T cells after COVID-19. Oncomine TCR Beta short-read sequencing was applied to DNA from cultured CD4+ T cells. Cultures of CD4+ T cells served as the source for extracting genomic DNA. TCRdb re-called the PCR reads with MiXCR, one entry per CDR3 protein. The sample yields approximately 11,000 distinct CDR3 sequences, about 34% seen once. Treatment of the sample: roughly 10-day PBMC culture with coronavirus spike peptide pools or control peptides (ViraFEST assay). Gathered ahead of the COVID-19 pandemic (2011-2018) were the CD4+ T cells of the unexposed donor. Their specific antigens are unknown. Sequenced: CD4+ T cells from blood, cultured in vitro. All receptors come from a human donor in good health.

V gene TRBV2 combines with J gene TRBJ1-5, with D unclear. The CDR3 sequence is 14 residues long. The V gene lost 8 bases and the J gene lost 6 bases, with 17 bases spanning the gap. Germline CDR1 reads SNHLY; CDR2 reads FYNNEI. Here the CDR3 reads CASSGNHGSQPQHF. The CDR3 coding sequence is TGTGCCAGCTCCGGGAACCACGGGTCTCAGCCCCAGCATTTT.

The J gene is TRBJ2-7, the V gene TRBV7-9, with 10 nucleotides matching TRBD2. Trimming removed 4 bases from V and 3 bases from J; junction bases left unmatched: 0. The CDR3 totals 13 residues. Germline CDR1 reads SEHNR; CDR2 reads FQNEAQ (reference sequence). The chain's CDR3 is CASSWTSGYEQYF. The CDR3 DNA is TGTGCCAGCAGCTGGACTAGCGGCTACGAGCAGTACTTC. Full variable domain (rest looked up from reference TRBV7-9 and TRBJ2-7): DTGVSQNPRHKITKRGQNVTFRCDPISEHNRLYWYRQTLGQGPEFLTYFQNEAQLEKSRLLSDRFSAERPKGSFSTLEIQRTEQGDSAMYLCASSWTSGYEQYFGPGTRLTVT.

This clonotype was picked up a small number of times. The chain couples TRBV24-1 to TRBJ2-3; D is ambiguous. Germline-derived CDR1 and CDR2 are KGHDR and SFDVKD. The CDR3 length is 14 residues. Trimming took off 3 bases at V and 4 bases at J, with 10 bases between the two ends. This CDR3 is CATSDRKGSDTQYF. In nucleotides, the CDR3 is TGTGCCACCAGTGATAGGAAGGGTTCAGATACGCAGTATTTT.

In its sample, this clonotype ranks as medium-sized. The V call is TRBV24-1, the J call TRBJ2-7; 8 bases are shared with TRBD1. V shed 4 bases, J shed 3 bases, and the junction held 4 bases outside the gene matches. The CDR3 has 14 residues. The germline CDR1 and CDR2 sequences are KGHDR and SFDVKD. The CDR3 region is CATSDHGTGYEQYF. In nucleotides, the CDR3 is TGTGCCACCAGTGACCACGGGACAGGCTACGAGCAGTACTTC.

The chain links TRBV28 to TRBJ2-7; 8 bases align to TRBD1. Trimming at V came to 5 bases and at J to 0 bases, leaving 6 bases not matched to a gene. Germline CDR1 MDHEN, CDR2 SYDVKM. This CDR3 region has 15 residues. CDR3 protein: CASSPPGGASYEQYF. The CDR3 nucleotides are TGTGCCAGCAGTCCTCCAGGGGGCGCCTCCTACGAGCAGTACTTC. The full variable domain, in which reference TRBV28 and TRBJ2-7 provide the parts outside the CDR3, is DVKVTQSSRYLVKRTGEKVFLECVQDMDHENMFWYRQDPGLGLRLIYFSYDVKMKEKGDIPEGYSVSREKKERFSLILESASTNQTSMYLCASSPPGGASYEQYFGPGTRLTVT.

The chain recombines TRBV19 with TRBJ1-5, with 7 bases that match TRBD1. Germline CDR1 LNHDA, CDR2 SQIVND (reference sequence). V was clipped by 5 bases and J by 0 bases; unmatched bases: 16. The CDR3 length is 19 residues. CDR3 coding DNA: TGTGCCAGTAGTCCCCGAATTGGGTCAGGGGGGATTAGCAATCAGCCCCAGCATTTT. Encoded protein: CASSPRIGSGGISNQPQHF.

This clonotype was counted a few times. The CDR3 DNA sequence: TGTGCCAGCAGCCAAGATCTGGCGGGAAAAGGGGTGGAGACCCAGTACTTC. Amino acids: CASSQDLAGKGVETQYF. The chain recombines TRBV4-2 with TRBJ2-5, with D possibly being TRBD2 (6 bases). Trimming cost V 0 bases and J 5 bases, with 19 bases left between them. Germline CDR1 reads LGHNA; CDR2 reads YNFKEQ. The CDR3 is 17 residues long.

V usage is TRBV4-1 and J usage is TRBJ2-1; 9 nucleotides match TRBD2. This CDR3 contains 15 residues. CDR1 and CDR2 (germline): MGHRA, YSYEKL. The ends lost 1 base at V and 6 bases at J; junction bases unmatched: 4. The DNA of the CDR3 is TGCGCCAGCAGCCAAGCCCAGCGGGAGGCCAATGAGCAGTTCTTC. Its protein product is CASSQAQREANEQFF.

This clonotype was counted a few times. The chain carries TRBV12-3 or TRBV12-4 and TRBJ1-5; possibly TRBD1 for D (6 bases). This CDR3 contains 14 residues. The V and J ends lost 0 bases and 5 bases respectively, with 8 bases between them. CDR3 region: CASSLAGGHQPQHF. The CDR3 DNA follows: TGTGCCAGCAGTTTAGCGGGGGGGCATCAGCCCCAGCATTTT.

In its sample, this clonotype was seen a few times. The chain carries TRBV2 and TRBJ1-2; 10 bases match TRBD1. Germline loops: CDR1 SNHLY, CDR2 FYNNEI. The CDR3 spans 14 residues. The junction had 10 bases not matched to a gene; V was cut back by 7 bases and J by 8 bases. The CDR3 coding sequence is TGTGCCAGCACCGGACACGGGACAGGGGAAGGCTACACCTTC. Translating it yields CASTGHGTGEGYTF. The whole variable domain, filled in from reference TRBV2 and TRBJ1-2, reads EPEVTQTPSHQVTQMGQEVILRCVPISNHLYFYWYRQILGQKVEFLVSFYNNEISEKSEIFDDQFSVERPDGSNFTLKIRSTKLEDSAMYFCASTGHGTGEGYTFGSGTRLTVV.

CDR3 protein: CASSLWGQINYEQYF. CDR3 sequence (DNA): TGTGCCAGCAGTTTATGGGGACAGATTAACTACGAGCAGTACTTC. This rearrangement joins TRBV28 to TRBJ2-7, with TRBD1 matching 7 bases. The CDR3 contains 15 residues. Trimming cost V 0 bases and J 3 bases; bases outside gene matches: 5. CDR1 and CDR2 (germline): MDHEN, SYDVKM. The full variable domain, its missing parts supplied by reference TRBV28 and TRBJ2-7, is DVKVTQSSRYLVKRTGEKVFLECVQDMDHENMFWYRQDPGLGLRLIYFSYDVKMKEKGDIPEGYSVSREKKERFSLILESASTNQTSMYLCASSLWGQINYEQYFGPGTRLTVT.

This clonotype counts as large. V gene TRBV7-9 combines with J gene TRBJ1-3; D not certain. Germline V CDR1 and CDR2: SEHNR, FQNEAQ (reference sequence). The V gene lost 1 base and the J gene lost 6 bases, with 4 bases spanning the gap. The CDR3 consists of 12 residues. The DNA of the CDR3 is TGTGCCAGCAGCTTAGGGCAAAACACCATATATTTT. Translating gives CASSLGQNTIYF.

A few counts support this clonotype. The chain is built from TRBV27 and TRBJ2-7; no definite D call. V was cut by 3 bases and J by 4 bases, with 10 bases left in between. This CDR3 contains 13 residues. Germline V gives CDR1 MNHEY, CDR2 SMNVEV (reference sequence). CDR3 in amino acids: CASSLWGSYEQYF. The CDR3 coding sequence is TGTGCCAGCAGTTTGTGGGGTTCTTACGAGCAGTACTTC.

This clonotype was recorded a few times. The chain joins TRBV2 to TRBJ2-7, with a weak D call TRBD1 (6 bases). Between the trimmed V and J ends, which lost 7 bases and 0 bases, there was a span of 13 bases. CDR1 SNHLY and CDR2 FYNNEI come from the germline V gene. CDR3 length: 14 residues. CDR3 residues: CASNGDRTSYEQYF. The CDR3 DNA sequence: TGTGCCAGCAATGGTGACAGGACCTCCTACGAGCAGTACTTC.

The chain combines TRBV19 with TRBJ2-2, with 8 bases matching TRBD1. V shed 4 bases and J 7 bases; nucleotides not matched to a gene: 11. The germline gives CDR1 LNHDA, CDR2 SQIVND (reference sequence). This CDR3 is 16 amino acids long. The CDR3 sequence is CASSTLRTGTHGELFF. CDR3 in DNA: TGTGCCAGTAGTACCCTGAGGACAGGGACCCACGGGGAGCTGTTTTTT.

This clonotype was observed a few times. The CDR3 bases are TGCGCCAGCAGCTTGAGGGCAGGGCTGGGGACTGAAGCTTTCTTT. The encoded protein is CASSLRAGLGTEAFF. This rearrangement joins TRBV5-1 to TRBJ1-1; D possibly corresponds to TRBD1 (5 bases). Germline CDR1 SGHRS, CDR2 YFSETQ. This CDR3 spans 15 amino acids. Trimming removed 1 base from V and 5 bases from J, with 15 bases in between.

This clonotype has a handful of counts. V gene TRBV7-8 combines with J gene TRBJ1-1; D unclear. Germline lookup yields CDR1 SGHVS and CDR2 FQNEAQ. Deletions cut 1 base from V and 4 bases from J, with 7 bases between. The CDR3 is made up of 13 amino acids. The CDR3 is CASSLGDFTEAFF. In DNA form, the CDR3 reads TGTGCCAGCAGCTTAGGGGATTTCACTGAAGCTTTCTTT. Full variable domain (rest looked up from reference TRBV7-8 and TRBJ1-1): GAGVSQSPRYKVAKRGQDVALRCDPISGHVSLFWYQQALGQGPEFLTYFQNEAQLDKSGLPSDRFFAERPEGSVSTLKIQRTQQEDSAVYLCASSLGDFTEAFFGQGTRLTVV.

This clonotype was observed a handful of times. This chain uses TRBV9 with TRBJ1-5; a weak D match, TRBD1 (6 bases). Between the trimmed V and J ends, which lost 0 bases and 4 bases, there was a span of 11 bases. The CDR3 loop spans 15 amino acids. Germline CDR1 SGDLS, CDR2 YYNGEE. CDR3 residues: CASSVARRGNQPQHF. CDR3 DNA sequence: TGTGCCAGCAGCGTAGCACGGAGGGGGAATCAGCCCCAGCATTTT.

The V and J genes are TRBV6-2 or TRBV6-3 and TRBJ2-3; tentatively, D is TRBD2 (5 bases). Trimming cost V 6 bases and J 2 bases, with 18 bases left between them. There are 16 residues in the CDR3. The germline gives CDR1 MNHEY, CDR2 SVGEGT. The CDR3 coding sequence is TGTGCCAGCAGACCTTTCTGGGGAGCCTACACAGATACGCAGTATTTT. Its translation is CASRPFWGAYTDTQYF.

The chain has TRBV18 and TRBJ2-7; 10 bases match TRBD2. Germline V gene lookup returns CDR1 KGHSH and CDR2 LQKENI. The CDR3 covers 15 residues. The trim removed 3 bases at V and 0 bases at J, leaving 2 bases unmatched. CDR3 DNA: TGTGCCAGCTCACCTCGGACTAGCGGCTCCTACGAGCAGTACTTC. This translates into CASSPRTSGSYEQYF.

This clonotype was counted a few times. This chain joins TRBV20-1 and TRBJ1-6; 7 nucleotides line up with TRBD1. Germline V gene sequence: CDR1 DFQATT, CDR2 SNEGSKA (reference sequence). The ends lost 2 bases at V and 9 bases at J; junction bases unmatched: 13. The CDR3 consists of 16 residues. CDR3 in DNA: TGCAGTGCTAGACGGGGCAGGGGGGCGCCAGGTTCACCCCTCCACTTT. It is translated as CSARRGRGAPGSPLHF.

The rearrangement uses TRBV20-1 and TRBJ2-6; D is tentatively TRBD1 or TRBD2 (5 bases each). Germline V CDR1 and CDR2: DFQATT, SNEGSKA (reference sequence). Trimming left V 4 bases short and J 3 bases short, with 10 bases between. The CDR3 sequence is 14 residues long. The DNA of the CDR3 is TGCAGTGCTAAAGGGACGAATGGGGCCAACGTCCTGACTTTC. It specifies CSAKGTNGANVLTF.

In its sample, this clonotype was seen a few times. The chain carries TRBV6-2 or TRBV6-3 and TRBJ1-2, with unresolved D. The CDR3 is 13 residues long. V was trimmed by 0 bases and J by 6 bases, leaving 8 bases between them. CDR1 MNHEY and CDR2 SVGEGT come from the germline V gene. The CDR3 loop reads CASSYSTKNGYTF. CDR3 coding DNA: TGTGCCAGCAGTTACTCGACCAAGAATGGCTACACCTTC.

This chain uses TRBV20-1 with TRBJ2-1; 10 positions match TRBD2. The CDR3 covers 14 residues. Germline CDR1 DFQATT, CDR2 SNEGSKA (reference sequence). Trimming at V came to 6 bases and at J to 9 bases, leaving 11 bases not matched to a gene. DNA for the CDR3: TGCAGTGCCCGATCTAGCGGGAGTCAGCTTGAGCAGTTCTTC. Translation: CSARSSGSQLEQFF.

In its sample, this clonotype was seen a few times. This chain connects TRBV7-2 to TRBJ2-1; D possibly corresponds to TRBD2 (7 bases). CDR1 is SGHTA and CDR2 is FQGNSA in the germline V gene. This CDR3 contains 15 residues. Trimming shortened V by 1 base and J by 6 bases, and 13 bases separated the two germline ends. Written as DNA, the CDR3 is TGTGCCAGCAGCTTAGAGGGGGGGGCTCGCAATGAGCAGTTCTTC. Encoded protein: CASSLEGGARNEQFF.

The chain recombines TRBV7-8 with TRBJ1-3; 10 bases fit TRBD1. The CDR3 is 17 amino acids. Per the germline V gene, CDR1 is SGHVS and CDR2 is FQNEAQ. Trimming at V came to 5 bases and at J to 5 bases, leaving 12 bases not matched to a gene. The CDR3 DNA is TGTGCCAGCAGCCAAAAGGGACAGGGGTTTTCGAGAAACACCATATATTTT. It yields the protein CASSQKGQGFSRNTIYF.

The chain combines TRBV7-2 with TRBJ1-5, with unresolved D. The CDR3 has 14 residues. Germline lookup yields CDR1 SGHTA and CDR2 FQGNSA. V gave up 11 bases and J gave up 0 bases, with 14 bases separating them. The CDR3 region is CAVARLNSNQPQHF. As DNA, the CDR3 is TGTGCCGTGGCCAGACTAAATAGCAATCAGCCCCAGCATTTT.

The chain carries TRBV7-2 and TRBJ2-1; D is unclear. The CDR3 loop spans 12 amino acids. V gave up 4 bases and J gave up 12 bases, with 13 bases separating them. The germline V gene has CDR1 SGHTA and CDR2 FQGNSA. CDR3 bases: TGTGCCAGCAGCTCCCACACCGCCGGGCAGTTCTTC. Translating gives CASSSHTAGQFF.

The chain recombines TRBV7-2 with TRBJ2-3; 8 bases agree with TRBD2. The CDR3 extends over 14 amino acids. Trimming at V came to 5 bases and at J to 0 bases, leaving 1 base not matched to a gene. The germline gives CDR1 SGHTA, CDR2 FQGNSA. CDR3 nucleotide sequence: TGTGCCAGCAGCCGCGGGGGGAGCACAGATACGCAGTATTTT. Translating it yields CASSRGGSTDTQYF. The whole variable domain, remainder taken from reference TRBV7-2 and TRBJ2-3, is GAGVSQSPSNKVTEKGKDVELRCDPISGHTALYWYRQSLGQGLEFLIYFQGNSAPDKSGLPSDRFSAERTGGSVSTLTIQRTQQEDSAVYLCASSRGGSTDTQYFGPGTRLTVL.